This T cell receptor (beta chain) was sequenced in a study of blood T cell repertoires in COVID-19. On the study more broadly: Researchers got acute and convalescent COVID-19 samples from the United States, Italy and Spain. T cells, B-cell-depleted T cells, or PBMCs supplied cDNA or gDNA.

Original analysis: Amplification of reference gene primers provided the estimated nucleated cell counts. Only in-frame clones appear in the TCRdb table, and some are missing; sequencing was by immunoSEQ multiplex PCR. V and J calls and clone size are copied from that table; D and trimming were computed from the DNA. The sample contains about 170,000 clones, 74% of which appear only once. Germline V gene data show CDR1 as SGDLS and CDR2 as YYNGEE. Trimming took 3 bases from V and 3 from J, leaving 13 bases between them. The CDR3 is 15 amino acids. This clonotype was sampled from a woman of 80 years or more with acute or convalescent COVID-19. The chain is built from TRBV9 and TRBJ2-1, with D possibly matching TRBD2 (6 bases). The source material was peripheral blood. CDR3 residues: CASSAMGGNYNEQFF. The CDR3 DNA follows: TGTGCCAGCAGCGCTATGGGCGGGAACTACAATGAGCAGTTCTTC.